A single sample is the source of the 22 T cell receptor beta chains below, sequenced in a study of cytomegalovirus exposure and HLA in healthy donors. Primers for the PCR totalled 60 Vbeta and 13 Jbeta. Repertoires were generated with immunoSEQ multiplex PCR, while TCRdb's copy carries only in-frame clones and drops some. The table lists 55,000 to 80,000 clones, 70% to 75% of them singletons. The sequenced sample was PBMCs. The receptors here all came from a woman younger than 45 in good health and CMV-seronegative.

This clone was found once. The chain joins TRBV28 to TRBJ2-2; D perhaps matches TRBD2 (7 bases). Trimming took 6 bases from V and 9 from J, leaving 17 bases between them. The CDR3 sequence is 14 residues long. CDR1 MDHEN and CDR2 SYDVKM come from the germline V gene. The CDR3, as DNA: TGTGCCAGCAGCCTAGGGTGGGGGGGCCGGGAGCTGTTTTTT. Translated: CASSLGWGGRELFF.

The V and J genes are TRBV7-8 and TRBJ1-2, with D perhaps matching TRBD1 (5 bases). Trimming pared 0 bases from V and 6 bases from J, leaving 23 bases between. The length of the CDR3 is 18 residues. Germline CDR1 SGHVS, CDR2 FQNEAQ. The CDR3 protein is CASSLAGFGTGGRDGYTF. CDR3 coding DNA: TGTGCCAGCAGCTTAGCTGGATTTGGTACGGGGGGTCGGGATGGCTACACCTTC.

This clone was seen once. V and J are TRBV2 and TRBJ2-1; tentative D call: TRBD2 (6 bases). The V end was cut by 3 bases, the J end by 10 bases, with 13 bases between. The CDR3 totals 13 residues. Germline-derived CDR1 and CDR2 are SNHLY and FYNNEI. The CDR3 reads CASSEGLASEQFF. The CDR3 DNA reads TGTGCCAGCAGTGAGGGGCTAGCGAGCGAGCAGTTCTTC.

V usage is TRBV14 and J usage is TRBJ1-1, with D tentatively TRBD1 (5 bases). Deletions cut 1 base from V and 0 bases from J, with 9 bases between. The CDR3 sequence is 15 residues long. Germline V lookup: CDR1 SGHDN, CDR2 FVKESK. CDR3 sequence reads: CASSQATALNTEAFF. In nucleotides, the CDR3 is TGTGCCAGCAGCCAAGCGACAGCGTTGAACACTGAAGCTTTCTTT.

The V gene is TRBV6-5, the J gene TRBJ2-7, with 7 bases fitting TRBD1. The CDR3 extends over 13 amino acids. V lost 6 bases to trimming and J lost 10 bases; unmatched junction nucleotides: 12. Germline CDR1 reads MNHEY; CDR2 reads SVGAGI. The CDR3: CASSRDRGYLQYF. The CDR3 nucleotides read TGTGCCAGCAGCCGGGACAGAGGCTACTTACAGTACTTC.

This clone has a handful of counts. The chain links TRBV7-2 to TRBJ2-4; TRBD1 might be the D (6 bases). Germline CDR1 SGHTA, CDR2 FQGNSA. Deletions cut 5 bases from V and 7 bases from J, with 9 bases between. The CDR3 has 12 amino acids. The CDR3 DNA reads as TGTGCCAGCAGCGATAGGGGGAACATTCAGTACTTC. Translating gives CASSDRGNIQYF.

The rearrangement uses TRBV29-1 and TRBJ1-2; TRBD1 matches at 7 bases. V trimming: 6 bases; J trimming: 3 bases; junction bases outside the gene matches: 4. The CDR3 runs 12 residues. Germline values: CDR1 SQVTM, CDR2 ANQGSEA. CDR3 nucleotides: TGCAGCGTGACACAGGGGCACTATGGCTACACCTTC. Its protein is CSVTQGHYGYTF.

This sequence joins TRBV9 and TRBJ2-1, with D tentatively TRBD2 (5 bases). V lost 0 bases and J 2 bases, leaving 12 bases between the germline ends. Germline CDR1 reads SGDLS; CDR2 reads YYNGEE. The CDR3 runs to 16 residues. CDR3 coding DNA: TGTGCCAGCAGCGTAGCTCGGAACGGGGCCTACAATGAGCAGTTCTTC. This sequence encodes CASSVARNGAYNEQFF.

This rearrangement joins TRBV18 to TRBJ2-1, with TRBD2 identical over 10 bases. Germline loops: CDR1 KGHSH, CDR2 LQKENI. The V gene end was trimmed by 3 bases and the J gene end by 0 bases; junction bases not matched to a gene: 5. The CDR3 consists of 17 residues. The CDR3 coding sequence is TGTGCCAGCTCACCGCTAGCGGGAGTCAACTCCTACAATGAGCAGTTCTTC. The encoded protein is CASSPLAGVNSYNEQFF.

This clone turned up a few times. This chain joins TRBV7-3 and TRBJ2-7; TRBD2 might be the D (7 bases). The V end was cut by 3 bases, the J end by 6 bases, with 21 bases between. The CDR3 consists of 16 residues. Germline V gene sequence: CDR1 SGHTA, CDR2 FQGTGA. Here the CDR3 reads CASSLEGGCTLGEQYV. The CDR3 bases are TGTGCCAGCAGCTTGGAGGGGGGGTGTACTCTCGGCGAGCAGTACGTC.

The chain joins TRBV9 to TRBJ1-1; 8 bases fit TRBD1. Germline CDR1 is SGDLS and CDR2 is YYNGEE. V shed 2 bases, J shed 1 base, and the junction held 1 base outside the gene matches. The CDR3 runs to 14 residues. The CDR3 region is CASSVGQANTEAFF. The CDR3 nucleotides are TGTGCCAGCAGCGTGGGACAGGCGAACACTGAAGCTTTCTTT.

The V and J genes are TRBV10-2 and TRBJ2-1; TRBD2 agrees at 11 bases. The CDR3 runs to 16 residues. Germline V gene data show CDR1 as WSHSY and CDR2 as SAAADI. The junction had 9 bases not matched to a gene; V was cut back by 5 bases and J by 6 bases. CDR3 DNA: TGCGCCAGCAGTAAACTAGCGGGAGTCGGGTCCAATGAGCAGTTCTTC. Its protein product is CASSKLAGVGSNEQFF.

This clone occurred a few times. V gene TRBV27 combines with J gene TRBJ1-6; the D gene is possibly TRBD1 (5 bases). The CDR3 runs 13 residues. V was cut by 9 bases and J by 9 bases, with 15 bases left in between. CDR1 MNHEY and CDR2 SMNVEV come from the germline V gene (reference sequence). This CDR3 reads CASHPGPSSPLHF. CDR3 coding DNA: TGTGCCAGTCACCCAGGGCCTTCTTCACCCCTCCACTTT.

This clone was recorded only once. The chain couples TRBV11-3 to TRBJ2-3, with D possibly TRBD2 on 7 matching bases. The germline gives CDR1 SGHNT, CDR2 YENEEA. The CDR3 sequence is 13 residues long. V lost 10 bases and J lost 2, with 13 bases in between. CDR3 in DNA: TGTGCCACTCTGGGGGGGGCCACAGATACGCAGTATTTT. Protein sequence: CATLGGATDTQYF.

V and J are TRBV6-6 and TRBJ2-1; unclear D gene. Trimming left V 0 bases short and J 8 bases short, with 8 bases between. This CDR3 is built from 13 residues. From germline, CDR1 is MNHNY and CDR2 SVGAGI (reference sequence). DNA of the CDR3: TGTGCCAGCAGTTACTCGCCCCAGGATGAGCAGTTCTTC. This encodes CASSYSPQDEQFF.

CDR3 amino acids: CASSPLGQGGSGNTIYF. The CDR3 nucleotides are TGTGCCAGCTCACCTTTGGGACAGGGCGGCTCTGGAAACACCATATATTTT. This chain joins TRBV18 and TRBJ1-3; 9 bases agree with TRBD1. This CDR3 contains 17 residues. CDR1 KGHSH and CDR2 LQKENI come from the germline V gene. Trimming cost V 3 bases and J 0 bases; bases outside gene matches: 6. Using reference TRBV18 and TRBJ1-3 for the parts outside the CDR3, the full variable domain is NAGVMQNPRHLVRRRGQEARLRCSPMKGHSHVYWYRQLPEEGLKFMVYLQKENIIDESGMPKERFSAEFPKEGPSILRIQQVVRGDSAAYFCASSPLGQGGSGNTIYFGEGSWLTVV.

This clone was detected only a few times. The chain recombines TRBV10-3 with TRBJ2-3; 9 nucleotides align to TRBD2. This CDR3 contains 14 residues. V dropped 6 bases and J dropped 3; count of bases not matched to a gene: 4. Germline V CDR1 and CDR2: ENHRY, SYGVKD. CDR3 sequence: CAIRIAGETDTQYF. The CDR3 bases are TGTGCCATCAGGATAGCGGGAGAGACAGATACGCAGTATTTT.

The chain has TRBV25-1 and TRBJ2-5, with TRBD2 matching 12 bases. The J call may be incorrect, as the DNA end agrees better with TRBJ2-7. The CDR3 extends over 15 amino acids. CDR1 MGHDK and CDR2 SYGVNS come from the germline V gene. This CDR3 is CASSATSGSTHEQYF. CDR3 nucleotide sequence: TGTGCCAGCAGTGCGACTAGCGGGAGTACCCACGAGCAGTACTTC.

The chain combines TRBV7-8 with TRBJ1-1; D perhaps matches TRBD1 (6 bases). The CDR3 has 14 residues. Germline V lookup: CDR1 SGHVS, CDR2 FQNEAQ. Trimming pared 2 bases from V and 1 base from J, leaving 8 bases between. The CDR3 DNA is TGTGCCAGCAGCTTACAGACAGGGAACACTGAAGCTTTCTTT. Translation gives CASSLQTGNTEAFF. Drawing the rest from reference TRBV7-8 and TRBJ1-1, the complete variable domain is GAGVSQSPRYKVAKRGQDVALRCDPISGHVSLFWYQQALGQGPEFLTYFQNEAQLDKSGLPSDRFFAERPEGSVSTLKIQRTQQEDSAVYLCASSLQTGNTEAFFGQGTRLTVV.

DNA for the CDR3: TGTGCCAGCAGCTTGATAAGGGGGGAAAAACTGTTTTTT. Its protein is CASSLIRGEKLFF. The J gene is TRBJ1-4, the V gene TRBV7-9; weak D call: TRBD1 (6 bases). CDR3 length: 13 amino acids. Trimming took 3 bases from V and 8 from J, leaving 10 bases between them. The germline CDR1 and CDR2 sequences are SEHNR and FQNEAQ (reference sequence).

This chain joins TRBV5-4 and TRBJ1-2; D remains ambiguous. With 2 bases removed from V and 7 bases from J, the gap between germline ends came to 9 bases. This CDR3 spans 12 amino acids. CDR1 and CDR2 from the germline V gene are SGHNT and YYREEE (reference sequence). The CDR3 sequence is CASSFALRGYTF. CDR3 nucleotide sequence: TGTGCCAGCAGCTTTGCACTACGTGGCTACACCTTC.

This sequence joins TRBV2 and TRBJ1-5; D is ambiguous. Germline V gene data show CDR1 as SNHLY and CDR2 as FYNNEI. This CDR3 comprises 17 residues. Trimming cost V 3 bases and J 0 bases, with 15 bases left between them. CDR3 sequence: CASSDQAYKYSNQPQHF. CDR3 bases: TGTGCCAGCAGTGACCAGGCCTACAAATATAGCAATCAGCCCCAGCATTTT.